A single sample is the source of the 30 T cell receptor beta chains below, sequenced in a study of T cell responses to AZD1222 COVID-19 vaccine. Clones were sequenced by immunoSEQ multiplex PCR, and TCRdb holds only the in-frame ones, with some missing. Of about 110,000 clones in the sample, approximately 84% were seen once. Sequences were derived from peripheral blood, sampled on day 0 of AZD1222 vaccination. All receptors come from an adult in good health.

Here the CDR3 DNA reads TGTGCCACGACCGGTGAGGGCCACGAGCAGTACTTC. Translated, it gives CATTGEGHEQYF. The chain has TRBV2 and TRBJ2-7, with a tentative D call TRBD2 (5 bases). CDR3 length equals 12 residues. V gave up 10 bases and J gave up 5 bases, with 15 bases separating them. Looked up from germline, CDR1 is SNHLY and CDR2 is FYNNEI.

V is TRBV2 and J is TRBJ1-2, with D possibly matching TRBD1 (5 bases). V shed 6 bases and J shed 5 bases, with 10 bases lying between them. The CDR3 is made up of 12 amino acids. Germline V lookup: CDR1 SNHLY, CDR2 FYNNEI. CDR3: CASRRGRYGYTF. In DNA, the CDR3 is TGTGCCAGCAGGAGGGGCCGATATGGCTACACCTTC.

V gene TRBV6-5 combines with J gene TRBJ1-2, with D tentatively TRBD1 (6 bases). Germline CDR1 and CDR2: MNHEY and SVGAGI. This CDR3 has 15 amino acids. Trimming cost V 0 bases and J 7 bases, with 15 bases left between them. In nucleotides, the CDR3 is TGTGCCAGCAGTTACTCGAAACAGGGTGGGGGTGGCTACACCTTC. It codes for CASSYSKQGGGGYTF.

This clone occurred a few times. This sequence joins TRBV19 and TRBJ2-7; D is unclear. V gave up 6 bases and J gave up 3 bases, with 9 bases separating them. Germline V gene lookup returns CDR1 LNHDA and CDR2 SQIVND (reference sequence). This CDR3 has 12 amino acids. The CDR3 region has the DNA TGTGCCAGTAGGGCGGACGGCTACGAGCAGTACTTC. Translated, it gives CASRADGYEQYF.

The chain couples TRBV7-9 to TRBJ2-7, with no clear D. V dropped 8 bases and J dropped 0 bases, with 14 bases sitting between them. This CDR3 region has 14 residues. The germline V gene has CDR1 SEHNR and CDR2 FQNEAQ (reference sequence). The CDR3 region is CASVPPSDSYEQYF. The CDR3 region has the DNA TGTGCCAGCGTCCCCCCTTCCGACTCCTACGAGCAGTACTTC.

The rearrangement links TRBV6-5 to TRBJ2-1; perhaps TRBD2 as D (5 bases). The CDR3 sequence is 13 residues long. V was trimmed by 5 bases and J by 10 bases, leaving 15 bases between them. Germline values: CDR1 MNHEY, CDR2 SVGAGI. CDR3 loop: CASSLLASREQFF. The CDR3 nucleotides read TGTGCCAGCAGTCTCCTAGCCTCCCGCGAGCAGTTCTTC.

V is TRBV6-2 or TRBV6-3 and J is TRBJ2-5; no clear D. Trimming removed 6 bases from V and 0 bases from J, with 20 bases in between. This CDR3 comprises 17 residues. Germline loops: CDR1 MNHEY, CDR2 SVGEGT. CDR3 nucleotide sequence: TGTGCCAGCAGCCTACACCTCGGATCACCGCACCAAGAGACCCAGTACTTC. Translated, it gives CASSLHLGSPHQETQYF.

The chain couples TRBV18 to TRBJ1-5; D is unclear. Deletions cut 6 bases from V and 4 bases from J, with 10 bases between. In germline, CDR1 is KGHSH, CDR2 LQKENI. CDR3 length: 13 amino acids. The CDR3 nucleotides are TGTGCCAGCTCCCCTGACGGGAATCAGCCCCAGCATTTT. As protein: CASSPDGNQPQHF.

V and J are TRBV7-2 and TRBJ2-2; D is possibly TRBD2 (6 bases). The CDR3 spans 16 residues. The germline gives CDR1 SGHTA, CDR2 FQGNSA. V shed 3 bases and J shed 0 bases, with 11 bases lying between them. Written as DNA, the CDR3 is TGTGCCAGCAGCTTCCTGGGACTTTCGAACACCGGGGAGCTGTTTTTT. Its translation: CASSFLGLSNTGELFF. The full variable domain, its missing parts supplied by reference TRBV7-2 and TRBJ2-2, is GAGVSQSPSNKVTEKGKDVELRCDPISGHTALYWYRQSLGQGLEFLIYFQGNSAPDKSGLPSDRFSAERTGGSVSTLTIQRTQQEDSAVYLCASSFLGLSNTGELFFGEGSRLTVL.

The rearrangement uses TRBV6-5 and TRBJ2-7, with TRBD2 identical over 12 bases. Trimming took 0 bases from V and 4 from J; bases not matched to a gene: 1. CDR1 MNHEY and CDR2 SVGAGI come from the germline V gene. The CDR3 runs to 15 residues. CDR3 coding DNA: TGTGCCAGCAGTTACTCGCTAGCGGGAGGGTACGAGCAGTACTTC. Amino acid sequence: CASSYSLAGGYEQYF.

There are a few counts of this clone. The V gene is TRBV5-6, the J gene TRBJ1-5, with D possibly TRBD1 on 5 matching bases. This CDR3 contains 15 residues. Trimming stripped 0 bases from V and 3 bases from J, with 10 bases between. The V gene's germline CDR1 is SGHDT and CDR2 YYEEEE. CDR3 nucleotide sequence: TGTGCCAGCAGCTTGGCCTTAGGGGTCAATCAGCCCCAGCATTTT. The encoded protein is CASSLALGVNQPQHF. The whole variable domain, filled in from reference TRBV5-6 and TRBJ1-5, reads DAGVTQSPTHLIKTRGQQVTLRCSPKSGHDTVSWYQQALGQGPQFIFQYYEEEERQRGNFPDRFSGHQFPNYSSELNVNALLLGDSALYLCASSLALGVNQPQHFGDGTRLSIL.

This chain links TRBV3-1 (or the pseudogene TRBV3-2) with TRBJ2-7; D might be TRBD1 (5 bases). Per the germline V gene, CDR1 is LGHDT and CDR2 is YNNKEL (reference sequence). The CDR3 sequence is 13 residues long. V lost 3 bases and J 1 base, leaving 7 bases between the germline ends. CDR3 residues: CASSHRQSYEQYF. The CDR3 nucleotides are TGTGCCAGCAGCCACCGACAGTCCTACGAGCAGTACTTC.

The gene calls are TRBV6-2 or TRBV6-3 and TRBJ2-5; 11 nucleotides match TRBD2. The CDR3 length is 16 residues. CDR1 and CDR2 from the germline V gene are MNHEY and SVGEGT. V was clipped by 6 bases and J by 3 bases; unmatched bases: 9. The CDR3 is CASSLGLAGEEETQYF. The CDR3 DNA follows: TGTGCCAGCAGCCTTGGACTAGCGGGTGAGGAAGAGACCCAGTACTTC.

The CDR3 sequence is CATSSLGGQPQHF. The CDR3 DNA reads as TGTGCCACCAGCAGTCTGGGAGGACAGCCCCAGCATTTT. V usage is TRBV15 and J usage is TRBJ1-5; no firm D call. Germline CDR1 LNHNV, CDR2 YYDKDF (reference sequence). The CDR3 is made up of 13 amino acids. With 3 bases removed from V and 7 bases from J, the gap between germline ends came to 10 bases. Based on the CDR3 plus reference TRBV15 and TRBJ1-5, the full variable domain is DAMVIQNPRYQVTQFGKPVTLSCSQTLNHNVMYWYQQKSSQAPKLLFHYYDKDFNNEADTPDNFQSRRPNTSFCFLDIRSPGLGDTAMYLCATSSLGGQPQHFGDGTRLSIL.

The rearrangement links TRBV28 to TRBJ2-7; TRBD1 matches 11 bases. There are 13 residues in the CDR3. Losses at the gene ends were 11 bases for V and 7 bases for J; bases not matched to a gene: 10. The germline V gene has CDR1 MDHEN and CDR2 SYDVKM. The CDR3 reads CAEPGQGVGEQYF. In nucleotides, the CDR3 is TGTGCCGAACCGGGACAGGGGGTAGGAGAGCAGTACTTC.

This chain connects TRBV7-2 to TRBJ2-7; either TRBD1 or TRBD2 may fit D (5 bases each). The CDR3 loop spans 13 amino acids. V lost 6 bases, J lost 2 bases, and 11 bases lay in between. The germline gives CDR1 SGHTA, CDR2 FQGNSA. The CDR3 DNA sequence: TGTGCCAGCAGACGGGACGGAGCCTACGAGCAGTACTTC. This codes for CASRRDGAYEQYF. Filled out from reference TRBV7-2 and TRBJ2-7, the complete variable domain reads GAGVSQSPSNKVTEKGKDVELRCDPISGHTALYWYRQSLGQGLEFLIYFQGNSAPDKSGLPSDRFSAERTGGSVSTLTIQRTQQEDSAVYLCASRRDGAYEQYFGPGTRLTVT.

This rearrangement joins TRBV2 to TRBJ1-2; D unclear. This CDR3 spans 11 amino acids. Germline V gene sequence: CDR1 SNHLY, CDR2 FYNNEI. The V gene lost 6 bases and the J gene lost 4 bases, with 6 bases spanning the gap. This CDR3 reads CASSRLYGYTF. The CDR3 DNA reads as TGTGCCAGCAGCCGTCTCTATGGCTACACCTTC.

This clone was seen only once. This sequence joins TRBV19 and TRBJ1-4; 9 bases are shared with TRBD1. With V trimmed by 6 bases and J by 3 bases, 5 bases remained unmatched. CDR3 length equals 15 residues. Germline values: CDR1 LNHDA, CDR2 SQIVND (reference sequence). CDR3 protein: CASRNRGLANEKLFF. CDR3 DNA: TGTGCCAGTAGAAACAGGGGGCTCGCTAATGAAAAACTGTTTTTT.

CDR3 region: CASSFLSGTNRDQYF. DNA of the CDR3: TGTGCCAGCAGCTTTCTTTCCGGGACCAATAGGGACCAGTACTTC. The chain couples TRBV5-4 to TRBJ2-5; TRBD1 or TRBD2 may be the D gene (5 bases each). The CDR3 sequence is 15 residues long. Germline CDR1 is SGHNT and CDR2 is YYREEE (reference sequence). V was pared by 2 bases and J by 10 bases, with 21 bases between.

The chain combines TRBV5-8 with TRBJ2-1, with 8 bases that match TRBD2. The germline CDR1 and CDR2 sequences are SGHTS and YDEGEE. The CDR3 runs to 15 residues. V dropped 4 bases and J dropped 7; count of bases not matched to a gene: 10. CDR3 coding DNA: TGTGCCAGCAGCCTGGGACTAGAAGGCGGTAATGAGCAGTTCTTC. This translates into CASSLGLEGGNEQFF.

This chain uses TRBV5-4 with TRBJ1-1; D possibly corresponds to TRBD1 (6 bases). With 4 bases removed from V and 11 bases from J, the gap between germline ends came to 18 bases. The CDR3 extends over 13 amino acids. CDR1 and CDR2 (germline): SGHNT, YYREEE (reference sequence). In nucleotides, the CDR3 is TGTGCCAGCAGCCCCTACGGGGGCAGCCGGGCTTTCTTT. It translates to CASSPYGGSRAFF.

V gene TRBV6-5 combines with J gene TRBJ1-5; D ambiguous. Trimming took 6 bases from V and 6 from J, leaving 15 bases between them. The CDR3 length is 14 residues. Germline V gene lookup returns CDR1 MNHEY and CDR2 SVGAGI. CDR3 sequence reads: CASRTLSGGQPQHF. In DNA form, the CDR3 reads TGTGCCAGCAGAACCCTTAGCGGAGGTCAGCCCCAGCATTTT.

This rearrangement joins TRBV5-1 to TRBJ2-2; the D is unclear. Germline V lookup: CDR1 SGHRS, CDR2 YFSETQ. The CDR3 is 13 residues long. The ends were cut back, 1 base at V and 8 bases at J, with 9 bases in the middle. Here the CDR3 reads CASSLQSAGELFF. CDR3 in DNA: TGCGCCAGCAGCTTGCAGTCCGCAGGGGAGCTGTTTTTT. The complete variable domain, with remaining parts taken from reference TRBV5-1 and TRBJ2-2, reads KAGVTQTPRYLIKTRGQQVTLSCSPISGHRSVSWYQQTPGQGLQFLFEYFSETQRNKGNFPGRFSGRQFSNSRSEMNVSTLELGDSALYLCASSLQSAGELFFGEGSRLTVL.

The V call is TRBV5-1, the J call TRBJ2-7; TRBD2 aligns across 7 bases. From germline, CDR1 is SGHRS and CDR2 YFSETQ. Trimming removed 0 bases from V and 2 bases from J; junction bases left unmatched: 5. CDR3 length: 15 amino acids. This chain's CDR3 is CASSLALAETYEQYF. DNA for the CDR3: TGCGCCAGCAGCTTGGCGCTAGCGGAAACCTACGAGCAGTACTTC.

The chain recombines TRBV28 with TRBJ1-2, with 9 bases fitting TRBD1. The J segment lost 8 bases and the V segment lost 5 bases, leaving 9 bases of the junction unmatched. The germline CDR1 and CDR2 sequences are MDHEN and SYDVKM. The CDR3 consists of 14 residues. In nucleotides, the CDR3 is TGTGCCAGCAGTGACCCCGGGACAGGGCTAGGCTACACCTTC. It yields the protein CASSDPGTGLGYTF.

The gene calls are TRBV5-1 and TRBJ2-5, with D unresolved. Trimming shortened V by 4 bases and J by 3 bases, and 10 bases separated the two germline ends. In germline, CDR1 is SGHRS, CDR2 YFSETQ. This CDR3 contains 13 residues. CDR3 sequence reads: CASSQDGKETQYF. Here the CDR3 DNA reads TGCGCCAGCAGCCAGGACGGAAAAGAGACCCAGTACTTC.

The chain recombines TRBV7-2 with TRBJ2-5, with D tentatively TRBD2 (6 bases). The germline V gene has CDR1 SGHTA and CDR2 FQGNSA. Between the trimmed V and J ends, which lost 3 bases and 5 bases, there was a span of 19 bases. CDR3 length equals 16 residues. CDR3 region: CASSLLSGSGPETQYF. The CDR3 DNA follows: TGTGCCAGCAGCTTGCTTAGCGGCAGCGGACCGGAGACCCAGTACTTC.

This clone has only a few counts. The CDR3 spells CASSSQEFF. The CDR3 DNA reads as TGTGCCAGCAGCTCTCAGGAGTTCTTC. The chain couples TRBV7-9 to TRBJ2-1; D gene uncertain. Per germline, CDR1 SEHNR and CDR2 FQNEAQ (reference sequence). V gave up 4 bases and J gave up 14 bases, with 6 bases separating them. This CDR3 has 9 residues.

The CDR3 DNA sequence: TGTGCCACCAGCAGAGGACTAGGCCCCTACGAGCAGTACTTC. Translation: CATSRGLGPYEQYF. The gene calls are TRBV15 and TRBJ2-7; D is possibly TRBD2 (6 bases). The germline gives CDR1 LNHNV, CDR2 YYDKDF (reference sequence). V lost 1 base and J lost 2, with 9 bases in between. The CDR3 spans 14 residues.

This chain connects TRBV6-5 to TRBJ1-1; the match to TRBD1 covers 8 bases. Germline V gene lookup returns CDR1 MNHEY and CDR2 SVGAGI. The CDR3 covers 16 residues. V gave up 3 bases and J gave up 1 base; unmatched junction bases: 7. CDR3 sequence: CASSYAQGAGNTEAFF. CDR3 bases: TGTGCCAGCAGTTATGCCCAGGGGGCGGGGAACACTGAAGCTTTCTTT.